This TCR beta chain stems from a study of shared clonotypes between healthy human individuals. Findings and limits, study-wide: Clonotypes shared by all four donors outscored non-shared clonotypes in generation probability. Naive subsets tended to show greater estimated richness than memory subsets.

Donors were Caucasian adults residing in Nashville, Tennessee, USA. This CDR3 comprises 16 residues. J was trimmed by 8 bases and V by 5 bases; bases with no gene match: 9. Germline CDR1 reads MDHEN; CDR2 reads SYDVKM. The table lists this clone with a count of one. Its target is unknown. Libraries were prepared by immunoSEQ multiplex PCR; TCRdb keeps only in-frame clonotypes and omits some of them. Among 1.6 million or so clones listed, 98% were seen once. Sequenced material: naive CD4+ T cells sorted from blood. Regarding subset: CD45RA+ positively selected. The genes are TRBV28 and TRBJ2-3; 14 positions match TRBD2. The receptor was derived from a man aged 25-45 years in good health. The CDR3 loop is CASSPGTSGSSGTQYF. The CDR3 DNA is TGTGCCAGCAGTCCCGGGACTAGCGGGAGTTCGGGTACGCAGTATTTT.